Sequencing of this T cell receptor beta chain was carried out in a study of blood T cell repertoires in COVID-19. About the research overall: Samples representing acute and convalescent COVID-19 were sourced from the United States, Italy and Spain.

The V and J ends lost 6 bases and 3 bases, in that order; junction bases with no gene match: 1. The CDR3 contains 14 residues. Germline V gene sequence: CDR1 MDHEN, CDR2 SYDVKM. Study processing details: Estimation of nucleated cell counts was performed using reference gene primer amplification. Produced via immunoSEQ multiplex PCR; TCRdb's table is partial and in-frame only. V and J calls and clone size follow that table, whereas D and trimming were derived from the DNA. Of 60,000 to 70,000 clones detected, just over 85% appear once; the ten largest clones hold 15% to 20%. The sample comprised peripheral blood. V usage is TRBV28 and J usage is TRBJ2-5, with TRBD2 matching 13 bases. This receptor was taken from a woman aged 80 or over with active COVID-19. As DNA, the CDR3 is TGTGCCAGCAGAGGGACTAGCGGGGAAGAGACCCAGTACTTC. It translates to CASRGTSGEETQYF.